These 32 T cell receptor beta chains came from one sample sequenced in a study of CD4 T cells in relation to SARS-CoV-2 and coronaviruses. Unexposed donor CD4+ T cells date from about 2011-2018, before the COVID-19 pandemic. CD4+ T cells were isolated from the cells after more than nine days of culture. Their specific antigens are unknown. Only in-frame clones appear in the TCRdb table, and some are missing; sequencing was by immunoSEQ multiplex PCR. The sample holds about 22,000 clones, 72% seen once. Sequencing was performed on CD4+ T cells from PBMCs, cultured in vitro. These receptors all stem from a human donor in good health.

This chain connects TRBV5-1 to TRBJ1-3; 9 bases are shared with TRBD1. Germline loops: CDR1 SGHRS, CDR2 YFSETQ. This CDR3 region has 16 residues. With 0 bases clipped from V and 3 bases from J, the junction kept 4 bases outside the gene matches. The DNA of the CDR3 is TGCGCCAGCAGCTTGGAAGGACAGGGGTTTGGAAACACCATATATTTT. Its protein product is CASSLEGQGFGNTIYF.

The chain employs TRBV5-1 and TRBJ1-1; a possible D gene is TRBD1 (6 bases). V was shortened by 5 bases and J by 0 bases, with 17 bases between the two germline ends. The CDR3 length is 16 residues. Germline V gene lookup returns CDR1 SGHRS and CDR2 YFSETQ. The CDR3 sequence: CASRQQGGVMNTEAFF. The CDR3 DNA is TGCGCCAGCAGGCAACAGGGAGGGGTTATGAACACTGAAGCTTTCTTT.

The V gene is TRBV7-2, the J gene TRBJ1-4; D call uncertain. V was clipped by 5 bases and J by 4 bases, with 11 bases between them. Germline-derived CDR1 and CDR2 are SGHTA and FQGNSA. The CDR3 runs 14 residues. The CDR3 region is CASSPAGSNEKLFF. The CDR3 region has the DNA TGTGCCAGCAGCCCAGCGGGCAGTAATGAAAAACTGTTTTTT.

This clone came up a few times. This rearrangement joins TRBV12-3 or TRBV12-4 to TRBJ2-2; D gene uncertain. The length of the CDR3 is 13 residues. V was cut by 4 bases and J by 3 bases, with 6 bases left in between. Here the CDR3 DNA reads TGTGCCAGCAGTTCTGGATACACCGGGGAGCTGTTTTTT. This sequence encodes CASSSGYTGELFF.

The CDR3 here is CSVVGAGEGTYGYTF. The DNA of the CDR3 is TGCAGCGTTGTGGGTGCGGGGGAGGGTACCTATGGCTACACCTTC. The chain links TRBV29-1 to TRBJ1-2, with a possible D match to TRBD1 (5 bases). The CDR3 is 15 residues long. Deletions cut 4 bases from V and 4 bases from J, with 19 bases between. Looked up from germline, CDR1 is SQVTM and CDR2 is ANQGSEA. Variable domain in full (rest from reference TRBV29-1 and TRBJ1-2): SAVISQKPSRDICQRGTSLTIQCQVDSQVTMMFWYRQQPGQSLTLIATANQGSEATYESGFVIDKFPISRPNLTFSTLTVSNMSPEDSSIYLCSVVGAGEGTYGYTFGSGTRLTVV.

The V and J genes are TRBV19 and TRBJ2-1; no reliable D call. Germline V gene data show CDR1 as LNHDA and CDR2 as SQIVND (reference sequence). Between the trimmed V and J ends, which lost 3 bases and 6 bases, there was a span of 12 bases. The CDR3 contains 14 residues. CDR3 bases: TGTGCCAGTAGTATTCGGTACGATACCAATGAGCAGTTCTTC. Its translation: CASSIRYDTNEQFF.

This clone was detected once. The J gene is TRBJ2-7, the V gene TRBV4-2; D perhaps matches TRBD1 (6 bases). The germline V and J ends were trimmed by 4 bases and 2 bases, with 15 bases remaining between them. The CDR3 spans 15 residues. Germline CDR1 reads LGHNA; CDR2 reads YNFKEQ. CDR3 DNA: TGTGCCAGCAGCCGATCGGACAGACAGCCCTACGAGCAGTACTTC. Translated: CASSRSDRQPYEQYF.

The V call is TRBV14, the J call TRBJ2-1; D possibly corresponds to TRBD2 (6 bases). V lost 2 bases and J 1 base, leaving 12 bases between the germline ends. From germline, CDR1 is SGHDN and CDR2 FVKESK. The CDR3 has 16 residues. The CDR3 is CASSQLRGWSYNEQFF. For the CDR3, the DNA is TGTGCCAGCAGCCAACTCCGGGGGTGGTCCTACAATGAGCAGTTCTTC.

CDR3 nucleotide sequence: TGTGCCAGCAGCCAAACAGGGGGCTGGTCGAACACTGAAGCTTTCTTT. It codes for CASSQTGGWSNTEAFF. This chain connects TRBV5-6 to TRBJ1-1, with 9 positions matching TRBD1. The CDR3 spans 16 residues. Germline V gene data show CDR1 as SGHDT and CDR2 as YYEEEE. The V and J ends lost 4 bases and 1 base, in that order; junction bases with no gene match: 8.

V is TRBV23-1 and J is TRBJ2-6, with D possibly matching TRBD1 (6 bases). TRBV23-1 is filed as an ORF, its function uncertain. V shed 3 bases and J shed 0 bases, with 24 bases lying between them. This CDR3 contains 21 residues. This chain's CDR3 is CASSQSSPDRLIRSGANVLTF. CDR3 sequence (DNA): TGCGCCAGCAGTCAGTCCTCGCCAGACAGGCTAATCCGCTCTGGGGCCAACGTCCTGACTTTC.

This clone was counted a single time. The gene calls are TRBV29-1 and TRBJ1-2; 8 bases line up with TRBD1. CDR1 and CDR2 from the germline V gene are SQVTM and ANQGSEA. The CDR3 spans 14 residues. V lost 4 bases to trimming and J lost 1 base; unmatched junction nucleotides: 5. CDR3 DNA sequence: TGCAGCGTTGGAGTCAGGGGGCTTAACTATGGCTACACCTTC. Its translation: CSVGVRGLNYGYTF. The entire variable domain, with the rest obtained from reference TRBV29-1 and TRBJ1-2, is as follows: SAVISQKPSRDICQRGTSLTIQCQVDSQVTMMFWYRQQPGQSLTLIATANQGSEATYESGFVIDKFPISRPNLTFSTLTVSNMSPEDSSIYLCSVGVRGLNYGYTFGSGTRLTVV.

The rearrangement joins TRBV12-3 or TRBV12-4 to TRBJ2-1; no clear D gene. This CDR3 is 10 amino acids long. The V end was cut by 3 bases, the J end by 7 bases, with 1 base between. The CDR3, as DNA: TGTGCCAGCAGTTTGAATGAGCAGTTCTTC. As protein: CASSLNEQFF.

The chain employs TRBV2 and TRBJ1-4; perhaps TRBD1 as D (6 bases). This CDR3 region has 16 residues. Germline V gives CDR1 SNHLY, CDR2 FYNNEI. Trimming took off 10 bases at V and 0 bases at J, with 18 bases between the two ends. The CDR3 nucleotides read TGTGCCATTGCCGGAGGGTGGGGGCCAACTAATGAAAAACTGTTTTTT. Amino acid sequence: CAIAGGWGPTNEKLFF.

This chain connects TRBV18 to TRBJ1-2, with 8 bases fitting TRBD1. Germline values: CDR1 KGHSH, CDR2 LQKENI. Trimming took 2 bases from V and 2 from J; bases not matched to a gene: 4. The CDR3 spans 15 residues. The CDR3 DNA sequence: TGTGCCAGCTCACCAGTTGACAGGGGCAACTATGGCTACACCTTC. Its translation: CASSPVDRGNYGYTF.

This chain connects TRBV4-3 to TRBJ1-2, with D unresolved. CDR1 is LGHNA and CDR2 is YSLEER in the germline V gene. Trimming removed 1 base at V and 2 bases at J, with 8 bases between. CDR3 length: 14 amino acids. The CDR3 loop reads CASSQGRLNYGYTF. The CDR3 bases are TGCGCCAGCAGCCAAGGGCGGCTGAACTATGGCTACACCTTC.

This clone showed up just a few times. The chain links TRBV18 to TRBJ2-3; TRBD1 matches at 9 bases. In germline, CDR1 is KGHSH, CDR2 LQKENI. CDR3 length: 17 amino acids. Unmatched junction bases numbered 16, after V lost 6 bases and J lost 6 bases. The CDR3 loop reads CASSLEQGAQAPDTQYF. The CDR3 nucleotides read TGTGCCAGCTCCCTCGAACAGGGGGCGCAGGCACCCGATACGCAGTATTTT.

Details on this clone: One end of the junction does not line up with germline, which may come from a read error. The chain joins TRBV4-3 to TRBJ1-2; 10 nucleotides match TRBD1. The CDR3 is made up of 16 amino acids. CDR1 and CDR2 from the germline V gene are LGHNA and YSLEER. The DNA for the CDR3 is TGCGCCAGCAGTCCCGACAGGGGGCTTTCCAACTATGACTACACCTTC. Amino acid sequence: CASSPDRGLSNYDYTF.

This chain joins TRBV9 and TRBJ2-7; 11 bases fit TRBD2. This CDR3 contains 15 residues. Germline CDR1 SGDLS, CDR2 YYNGEE. Trimming removed 3 bases from V and 2 bases from J; junction bases left unmatched: 4. CDR3 amino acids: CASSEGLAVPYEQYF. CDR3 DNA sequence: TGTGCCAGCAGCGAGGGACTAGCGGTCCCCTACGAGCAGTACTTC.

The CDR3 reads CASSQVRGAYGELFF. The CDR3 DNA follows: TGCGCCAGCAGCCAAGTACGGGGGGCGTACGGGGAGCTGTTTTTT. The chain is built from TRBV4-3 and TRBJ2-2, with a possible D match to TRBD2 (7 bases). Germline V gene lookup returns CDR1 LGHNA and CDR2 YSLEER. V was pared by 1 base and J by 7 bases, with 13 bases between. There are 15 residues in the CDR3.

The rearrangement joins TRBV3-1 (or the pseudogene TRBV3-2) to TRBJ1-3, with 7 positions matching TRBD1. This CDR3 has 15 residues. With 2 bases clipped from V and 6 bases from J, the junction kept 7 bases outside the gene matches. CDR1 and CDR2 (germline): LGHDT, YNNKEL (reference sequence). The CDR3 loop reads CASSQRTGGENTIYF. The CDR3 coding sequence is TGTGCCAGCAGCCAAAGGACAGGCGGAGAAAACACCATATATTTT.

The chain has TRBV18 and TRBJ1-1; D gene unclear. From germline, CDR1 is KGHSH and CDR2 LQKENI. This CDR3 region has 14 residues. Trimming removed 1 base at V and 2 bases at J, with 8 bases between. The CDR3 DNA follows: TGTGCCAGCTCACCACTTCGGGCCAACACTGAAGCTTTCTTT. This translates into CASSPLRANTEAFF.

This chain joins TRBV27 and TRBJ2-3, with 10 bases that match TRBD2. Germline CDR1 is MNHEY and CDR2 is SMNVEV (reference sequence). The CDR3 loop spans 16 amino acids. Losses at the gene ends were 6 bases for V and 3 bases for J; bases not matched to a gene: 9. CDR3 sequence: CASSPRSGGPTDTQYF. The CDR3 coding sequence is TGTGCCAGCAGCCCTCGTAGCGGGGGGCCTACAGATACGCAGTATTTT.

V is TRBV7-9 and J is TRBJ2-7, with a possible D match to TRBD1 (6 bases). Germline assignment: CDR1 SEHNR and CDR2 FQNEAQ (reference sequence). Deletions cut 5 bases from V and 2 bases from J, with 16 bases between. This CDR3 is 15 amino acids long. CDR3 bases: TGTGCCAGCAGCCCAAAACAGGGTTCGACCTACGAGCAGTACTTC. Translated: CASSPKQGSTYEQYF.

V gene TRBV2 combines with J gene TRBJ1-1, with a tentative D call TRBD1 (5 bases). Trimming took off 11 bases at V and 0 bases at J, with 16 bases between the two ends. Germline CDR1 reads SNHLY; CDR2 reads FYNNEI. The CDR3 sequence is 14 residues long. The CDR3 is CAGARGEMNTEAFF. The CDR3 DNA reads TGTGCCGGGGCTAGGGGCGAAATGAACACTGAAGCTTTCTTT.

This chain connects TRBV6-5 to TRBJ2-3, with 11 bases fitting TRBD2. The CDR3 is made up of 15 amino acids. Germline V gene lookup returns CDR1 MNHEY and CDR2 SVGAGI. V was pared by 5 bases and J by 2 bases, with 3 bases of the junction left unmatched. The DNA of the CDR3 is TGTGCCAGCAGTCGACTAGCGGGGTCCACAGATACGCAGTATTTT. Encoded protein: CASSRLAGSTDTQYF.

This clone came up a few times. The V gene is TRBV4-3, the J gene TRBJ1-2, with unresolved D. Looked up from germline, CDR1 is LGHNA and CDR2 is YSLEER. V lost 2 bases to trimming and J lost 6 bases, with 13 bases between them. The CDR3 covers 14 residues. The CDR3 DNA follows: TGCGCCAGCAGCCAAAGGACGGGTTCGAATGGCTACACCTTC. It translates to CASSQRTGSNGYTF.

The V and J genes are TRBV27 and TRBJ1-5, with D possibly being TRBD1 (6 bases). The CDR3 sequence is 14 residues long. Trimming left V 6 bases short and J 6 bases short, with 15 bases between. In germline, CDR1 is MNHEY, CDR2 SMNVEV (reference sequence). The CDR3 region has the DNA TGTGCCAGCAGCCGGGGGGGCCCGATTCAGCCCCAGCATTTT. Its protein product is CASSRGGPIQPQHF.

The genes are TRBV19 and TRBJ2-3; D call uncertain. This CDR3 comprises 14 residues. Germline lookup yields CDR1 LNHDA and CDR2 SQIVND (reference sequence). Deletions cut 6 bases from V and 0 bases from J, with 10 bases between. CDR3 amino acids: CASSPDPSTDTQYF. The DNA of the CDR3 is TGTGCCAGTAGCCCAGACCCAAGCACAGATACGCAGTATTTT.

V usage is TRBV19 and J usage is TRBJ1-2; tentative D call: TRBD1 (5 bases). Germline V lookup: CDR1 LNHDA, CDR2 SQIVND (reference sequence). The CDR3 extends over 13 amino acids. V lost 9 bases and J 2 bases, leaving 13 bases between the germline ends. CDR3 sequence reads: CASTRGPNYGYTF. CDR3 sequence (DNA): TGTGCCAGCACCCGGGGCCCAAACTATGGCTACACCTTC.

This clone was detected only once. The CDR3 nucleotides read TGTGCCAGCAGCTTAGGTGCAGGGAACACTGAAGCTTTCTTT. This gives the protein CASSLGAGNTEAFF. The V and J genes are TRBV7-9 and TRBJ1-1; D unresolved. CDR3 length: 14 amino acids. V was pared by 1 base and J by 1 base, with 7 bases between. Germline V gene lookup returns CDR1 SEHNR and CDR2 FQNEAQ (reference sequence).

The V and J genes are TRBV7-9 and TRBJ2-5, with D possibly TRBD1 on 5 matching bases. Germline CDR1 SEHNR, CDR2 FQNEAQ (reference sequence). Trimming left V 7 bases short and J 4 bases short, with 10 bases between. The CDR3 has 12 residues. The CDR3 protein is CASNWGAETQYF. In DNA form, the CDR3 reads TGTGCCAGCAACTGGGGCGCAGAGACCCAGTACTTC. The variable domain in full, with the rest retrieved from reference TRBV7-9 and TRBJ2-5, is DTGVSQNPRHKITKRGQNVTFRCDPISEHNRLYWYRQTLGQGPEFLTYFQNEAQLEKSRLLSDRFSAERPKGSFSTLEIQRTEQGDSAMYLCASNWGAETQYFGPGTRLLVL.

V usage is TRBV30 and J usage is TRBJ2-7; D uncertain. The CDR3 is made up of 12 amino acids. Germline CDR1 GTSNPN, CDR2 SVGIG (reference sequence). V was shortened by 4 bases and J by 2 bases, with 9 bases between the two germline ends. DNA of the CDR3: TGTGCCTGGACCACAGCTCCCTACGAGCAGTACTTC. It yields the protein CAWTTAPYEQYF.